This TCR beta chain appears in the sequencing data of a study of CD8+ T cells in alopecia areata. Germline CDR1 reads SGHDT; CDR2 reads YYEEEE. This CDR3 has 14 amino acids. V dropped 6 bases and J dropped 5; count of bases not matched to a gene: 10. TCR sequencing used cDNA made by reverse transcription of extracted RNA. The data were produced by immunoSEQ multiplex PCR, yet TCRdb's version contains in-frame clones alone and is incomplete. The repertoire holds roughly 110,000 clones, with roughly 50% as singletons. Treatment meaning: oral pan-JAK inhibitor, 5-10 mg twice daily. The clonotype was recovered from a human donor with alopecia areata. Sample: CD8+ T cells sorted from blood, taken at week 24, from a patient treated with tofacitinib. The chain uses TRBV5-6 and TRBJ2-5; 7 bases are a match to TRBD1. The CDR3 loop is CASTPDRAPETQYF. The DNA of the CDR3 is TGTGCCAGCACCCCTGACAGGGCTCCGGAGACCCAGTACTTC.